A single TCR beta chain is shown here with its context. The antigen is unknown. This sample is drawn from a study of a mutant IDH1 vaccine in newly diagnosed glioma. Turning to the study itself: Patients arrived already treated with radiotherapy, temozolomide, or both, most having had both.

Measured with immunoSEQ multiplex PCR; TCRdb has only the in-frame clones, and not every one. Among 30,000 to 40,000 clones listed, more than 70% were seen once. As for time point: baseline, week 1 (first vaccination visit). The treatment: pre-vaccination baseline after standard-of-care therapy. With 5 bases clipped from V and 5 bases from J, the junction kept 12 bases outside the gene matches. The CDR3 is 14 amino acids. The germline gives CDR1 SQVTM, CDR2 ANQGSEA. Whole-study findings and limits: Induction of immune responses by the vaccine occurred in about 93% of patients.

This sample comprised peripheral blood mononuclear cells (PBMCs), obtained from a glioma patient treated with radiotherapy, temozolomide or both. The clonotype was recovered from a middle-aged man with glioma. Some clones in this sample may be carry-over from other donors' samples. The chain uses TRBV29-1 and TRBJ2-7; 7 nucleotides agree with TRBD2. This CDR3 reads CSVNPEWGGDEQYF. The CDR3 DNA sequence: TGCAGCGTTAATCCGGAATGGGGAGGGGACGAGCAGTACTTC.